A selection of T cell receptor beta chains follows, all from one sample in a study of monozygotic twins with cystic fibrosis. TCRdb's copy holds only in-frame clones and misses some; the assay was immunoSEQ multiplex PCR. The table has around 23,000 clones, less than 95% seen once; the top ten hold roughly 0.28%. Sequencing was done on a sample of blood. These receptors all come from a girl aged 2-10 years with cystic fibrosis. Each CDR3 is given with its conserved first and last residue. Fields, in order: J gene, clone size, D gene, V gene, CDR3 DNA, CDR3 protein. The D gene is left open where the match is weak. Rows may omit the clone size; those that give it use once, few, many or a size class.

j_call: TRBJ2-3
clone_size: NA
d_call: TRBD1
v_call: TRBV14
cdr3_nt: TGTGCCAGCAGCGAGACAGGGGGCACAGATACGCAGTATTTT
cdr3_aa: CASSETGGTDTQYF

j_call: TRBJ1-1
clone_size: NA
d_call: NA
v_call: TRBV30
cdr3_nt: TGTGCCTGGACCCCCCAAAGCGGCACTGAAGCTTTCTTT
cdr3_aa: CAWTPQSGTEAFF

j_call: TRBJ1-2
clone_size: NA
d_call: NA
v_call: TRBV28
cdr3_nt: TGTGCCAGCAGGCTGACTGGCGTCTATGGCTACACCTTC
cdr3_aa: CASRLTGVYGYTF

j_call: TRBJ2-3
clone_size: NA
d_call: TRBD2
v_call: TRBV5-1
cdr3_nt: TGCGCCAGCAGCTTGTTCGAGCGGGGCCCCCTCACAGATACGCAGTATTTT
cdr3_aa: CASSLFERGPLTDTQYF

j_call: TRBJ2-1
clone_size: once
d_call: NA
v_call: TRBV2
cdr3_nt: TGTGCCAGCAGTCCTCTCCGTGGGGGGGGCCCAGCGATTGAGCAGTTCTTC
cdr3_aa: CASSPLRGGGPAIEQFF

j_call: TRBJ1-5
clone_size: NA
d_call: NA
v_call: TRBV27
cdr3_nt: TGTGCCAGCAGTTTGAACAGAGAAAGCAATCAGCCCCAGCATTTT
cdr3_aa: CASSLNRESNQPQHF

j_call: TRBJ2-5
clone_size: NA
d_call: NA
v_call: TRBV13
cdr3_nt: TGTGCCAGCAGCTTAGGAGGTAGGATCGGAGAGACCCAGTACTTC
cdr3_aa: CASSLGGRIGETQYF

j_call: TRBJ1-3
clone_size: once
d_call: NA
v_call: TRBV19
cdr3_nt: TGTGCCAGTAGTATGGTCACTCTCTCTGGAAACACCATATATTTT
cdr3_aa: CASSMVTLSGNTIYF

j_call: TRBJ1-1
clone_size: once
d_call: NA
v_call: TRBV9
cdr3_nt: TGTGCCAGCAGCGGTGACAGCGGGAACACTGAAGCTTTCTTT
cdr3_aa: CASSGDSGNTEAFF

j_call: TRBJ1-5
clone_size: NA
d_call: TRBD1
v_call: TRBV6-6
cdr3_nt: TGTGCCAGCAGTGCTCGCAGGGGGCATCAGCCCCAGCATTTT
cdr3_aa: CASSARRGHQPQHF

j_call: TRBJ1-2
clone_size: NA
d_call: NA
v_call: TRBV29-1
cdr3_nt: TGCAGCGTCGGCACAAACTATGGCTACACCTTC
cdr3_aa: CSVGTNYGYTF